These 21 T cell receptor beta chains share one sample of origin, sequenced in a study of human T cells and chemical hapten exposure. A single record per CDR3 protein comes from TCRdb applying MiXCR to the RACE reads. This sample has 350,000 to 450,000 distinct CDR3 sequences, with 5% to 6.5% found just once. Time point meaning: pre-sensitization, week 0. As for treatment: therapeutic diphenylcyclopropenone sensitization with weekly scalp DPC. This specimen was whole blood, taken in connection with sensitization to the hapten diphenylcyclopropenone (DPC). These receptors were collected from a woman between 45 and 65 years old with alopecia areata. Some clones in this sample may be carry-over from other donors' samples.

Concerning this clonotype itself: A much larger clone differs from this one at a single base, so this may be a read error. The chain joins TRBV5-8 to TRBJ2-6; D is uncertain. The length of the CDR3 is 13 residues. V lost 2 bases and J 3 bases, leaving 3 bases between the germline ends. The V gene's germline CDR1 is SGHTS and CDR2 YDEGEE. Here the CDR3 reads CASSFGGANVLTF. DNA for the CDR3: TGTGCCAGCAGCTTTGGTGGGGCCAACGTCCTGACTTTC.

In this sample, this clonotype turned up many times. V gene TRBV28 combines with J gene TRBJ2-2; 7 bases fit TRBD2. Germline trimming cut 5 bases from V and 9 bases from J; bases unmatched to any gene: 12. The CDR3 runs to 15 residues. Germline lookup yields CDR1 MDHEN and CDR2 SYDVKM. CDR3 sequence (DNA): TGTGCCAGCAGTCCCGGGACTACGTTAATCCGGGAGCTGTTTTTT. This sequence encodes CASSPGTTLIRELFF. The full variable domain, completed using reference TRBV28 and TRBJ2-2, is DVKVTQSSRYLVKRTGEKVFLECVQDMDHENMFWYRQDPGLGLRLIYFSYDVKMKEKGDIPEGYSVSREKKERFSLILESASTNQTSMYLCASSPGTTLIRELFFGEGSRLTVL.

This clonotype has at least ten counts. The chain recombines TRBV4-1 with TRBJ2-1; D possibly corresponds to TRBD1 (5 bases). The CDR3 length is 15 residues. CDR1 is MGHRA and CDR2 is YSYEKL in the germline V gene. Between the trimmed V and J ends, which lost 4 bases and 4 bases, there was a span of 14 bases. The DNA of the CDR3 is TGCGCCAGCAGCCGAGGAATGGGGCTTTACAATGAGCAGTTCTTC. Protein sequence: CASSRGMGLYNEQFF.

This clonotype was detected ten times or more. The rearrangement uses TRBV12-3 or TRBV12-4 and TRBJ2-7; D call uncertain. The CDR3 sequence is 12 residues long. V was clipped by 6 bases and J by 5 bases, with 11 bases between them. The CDR3 is CASSPGSHEQYF. The CDR3 nucleotides are TGTGCCAGCAGCCCTGGATCTCACGAGCAGTACTTC.

This clonotype was observed many times. The rearrangement links TRBV4-1 to TRBJ1-5; possibly TRBD1 for D (6 bases). The CDR3 has 14 amino acids. Germline assignment: CDR1 MGHRA and CDR2 YSYEKL. V was pared by 4 bases and J by 7 bases, with 14 bases between. The CDR3 is CASSPREGGQPQHF. The DNA of the CDR3 is TGCGCCAGCAGCCCCCGGGAGGGGGGGCAGCCCCAGCATTTT.

This clonotype was observed many times. This chain links TRBV7-9 with TRBJ2-3; TRBD2 agrees at 11 bases. This CDR3 spans 15 amino acids. Germline CDR1 reads SEHNR; CDR2 reads FQNEAQ (reference sequence). Trimming removed 5 bases from V and 5 bases from J; junction bases left unmatched: 6. In DNA form, the CDR3 reads TGTGCCAGCAGCCGGCTAGCGGGAGGAAGAGATACGCAGTATTTT. Encoded protein: CASSRLAGGRDTQYF.

V is TRBV15 and J is TRBJ1-5; D is possibly TRBD1 (5 bases). This CDR3 has 14 amino acids. The V gene's germline CDR1 is LNHNV and CDR2 YYDKDF (reference sequence). V gave up 6 bases and J gave up 7 bases, with 16 bases separating them. CDR3 protein: CATRNSGTGQPQHF. In DNA form, the CDR3 reads TGTGCCACCAGAAACTCAGGGACGGGGCAGCCCCAGCATTTT.

At least ten counts were recorded for this clonotype. The chain links TRBV4-3 to TRBJ2-3; D might be TRBD2 (6 bases). Trimming removed 1 base from V and 0 bases from J, with 11 bases in between. Germline CDR1 and CDR2: LGHNA and YSLEER. The CDR3 contains 16 residues. The CDR3 reads CASSQAGLLSTDTQYF. Written as DNA, the CDR3 is TGCGCCAGCAGCCAAGCGGGACTTCTTAGCACAGATACGCAGTATTTT.

This clonotype was observed a few times. The V call is TRBV2, the J call TRBJ1-1; possibly TRBD1 for D (5 bases). Trimming shortened V by 11 bases and J by 7 bases, and 11 bases separated the two germline ends. The CDR3 spans 10 residues. Germline loops: CDR1 SNHLY, CDR2 FYNNEI. This CDR3 is CAGRGGEAFF. CDR3 DNA: TGTGCCGGCCGCGGGGGTGAAGCTTTCTTT.

This clonotype was picked up a small number of times. V gene TRBV9 combines with J gene TRBJ2-7, with TRBD1 matching 8 bases. J was trimmed by 7 bases and V by 0 bases; bases with no gene match: 12. The CDR3 is 16 residues long. Germline CDR1 is SGDLS and CDR2 is YYNGEE. As DNA, the CDR3 is TGTGCCAGCAGCGTAGGTGGGCCAGGGGGCAAATTGGAGCAGTACTTC. Its translation: CASSVGGPGGKLEQYF.

In the case of this clonotype: No conserved phenylalanine or tryptophan is present at the end of the CDR3, so a read error is the likely explanation. This chain links TRBV6-6 with TRBJ1-5; D remains unclear. Between the trimmed V and J ends, which lost 6 bases and 4 bases, there was a span of 16 bases. This CDR3 region has 15 residues. The germline V gene encodes CDR1 MNHNY and CDR2 SVGAGI (reference sequence). The CDR3 sequence: CASSRSTPDNQPQHL. The CDR3 bases are TGTGCCAGCAGCCGCTCTACGCCCGATAATCAGCCCCAGCATCTT.

This clonotype was observed at least ten times. The chain employs TRBV30 and TRBJ1-2; D may be TRBD1 (5 bases). V was trimmed by 0 bases and J by 3 bases, leaving 17 bases between them. Germline V lookup: CDR1 GTSNPN, CDR2 SVGIG (reference sequence). This CDR3 spans 16 amino acids. Here the CDR3 DNA reads TGTGCCTGGAGTGTACTAGGGGCAGCGTTTTACTATGGCTACACCTTC. It yields the protein CAWSVLGAAFYYGYTF.

In its sample, this clonotype was seen many times. This chain uses TRBV24-1 with TRBJ2-1; no clear D gene. The CDR3 has 13 residues. Germline-derived CDR1 and CDR2 are KGHDR and SFDVKD. The V gene lost 0 bases and the J gene lost 4 bases, with 3 bases spanning the gap. The CDR3: CATSDLGYNEQFF. CDR3 coding DNA: TGTGCCACCAGTGATTTGGGTTACAATGAGCAGTTCTTC.

The rearrangement uses TRBV30 and TRBJ1-6; TRBD1 might be the D (6 bases). The CDR3 covers 15 residues. The germline V gene encodes CDR1 GTSNPN and CDR2 SVGIG (reference sequence). V lost 0 bases and J 5 bases, leaving 11 bases between the germline ends. The CDR3 DNA sequence: TGTGCCTGGAGTGTACTTAACAGGGATAATTCACCCCTCCACTTT. Translation gives CAWSVLNRDNSPLHF.

This clonotype was seen at least ten times. The chain combines TRBV6-6 with TRBJ1-2; TRBD1 aligns across 10 bases. There are 14 residues in the CDR3. V trimming: 0 bases; J trimming: 7 bases; junction bases outside the gene matches: 2. CDR1 and CDR2 from the germline V gene are MNHNY and SVGAGI (reference sequence). The CDR3 bases are TGTGCCAGCAGTTACTCGACAGGGGGCCTTGGCTACACCTTC. It encodes CASSYSTGGLGYTF.

The chain links TRBV5-4 to TRBJ2-5; 7 nucleotides align to TRBD2. V shed 4 bases, J shed 2 bases, and the junction held 8 bases outside the gene matches. The CDR3 runs 15 residues. CDR1 SGHNT and CDR2 YYREEE come from the germline V gene (reference sequence). For the CDR3, the DNA is TGTGCCAGCAGCCCCGTGGGGGGGGATCAAGAGACCCAGTACTTC. Translated: CASSPVGGDQETQYF.

The chain carries TRBV5-1 and TRBJ2-7; perhaps D is TRBD1 or TRBD2 (5 bases each). Trimming removed 4 bases from V and 0 bases from J, with 14 bases in between. Germline V gives CDR1 SGHRS, CDR2 YFSETQ. This CDR3 spans 15 amino acids. CDR3: CASSNRDGLSYEQYF. CDR3 nucleotides: TGCGCCAGCAGCAACCGGGACGGACTCTCCTACGAGCAGTACTTC.

This clonotype came up a few times. The rearrangement links TRBV10-2 to TRBJ1-4; 12 nucleotides match TRBD1. V was clipped by 2 bases and J by 6 bases; unmatched bases: 7. Germline V gene sequence: CDR1 WSHSY, CDR2 SAAADI. The CDR3 loop spans 17 amino acids. CDR3 nucleotides: TGCGCCAGCAGTGAGGAGGGACAGGGGGCGCGGTATGAAAAACTGTTTTTT. Its protein is CASSEEGQGARYEKLFF.

This clonotype was detected ten times or more. The V gene is TRBV7-9, the J gene TRBJ2-1; 9 bases map to TRBD1. Germline V lookup: CDR1 SEHNR, CDR2 FQNEAQ (reference sequence). This CDR3 is 15 amino acids long. The ends lost 5 bases at V and 7 bases at J; junction bases unmatched: 9. The CDR3 DNA reads as TGTGCCAGCAGCCCCTCAGACAGGGGGAAAAATGAGCAGTTCTTC. Its protein product is CASSPSDRGKNEQFF. The whole variable domain, filled in from reference TRBV7-9 and TRBJ2-1, reads DTGVSQNPRHKITKRGQNVTFRCDPISEHNRLYWYRQTLGQGPEFLTYFQNEAQLEKSRLLSDRFSAERPKGSFSTLEIQRTEQGDSAMYLCASSPSDRGKNEQFFGPGTRLTVL.

This clonotype was observed many times. The rearrangement joins TRBV5-1 to TRBJ2-3, with 15 bases matching TRBD2. From germline, CDR1 is SGHRS and CDR2 YFSETQ. The ends lost 0 bases at V and 4 bases at J; junction bases unmatched: 0. The CDR3 covers 16 residues. CDR3 DNA sequence: TGCGCCAGCAGCTTGGGGACTAGCGGGGGGGCAGATACGCAGTATTTT. It encodes CASSLGTSGGADTQYF.

Concerning this clonotype: A read error may be the cause here, since a much bigger clone is one base away. The genes are TRBV6-1 and TRBJ2-3; no clear D. CDR3 size: 16 residues. CDR1 and CDR2 (germline): MNHNS, SASEGT. V lost 1 base, J lost 4 bases, and 15 bases lay in between. Here the CDR3 reads CASSEGVDIYSDTQYF. Here the CDR3 DNA reads TGTGCCAGCAGTGAAGGAGTTGACATTTACTCAGATACGCAGTATTTT.